A selection of T cell receptor beta chains follows, all from one sample in a study of blood T cells in healthy people across ages. A single record per CDR3 protein comes from TCRdb applying MiXCR to the 5' RACE reads. The top ten clones hold 6.5% to 8.5% of a sample with roughly 1.4 million distinct CDR3 sequences, around 55% of them seen once. Sequenced input: blood. The source is a man in his late teens or twenties in good health. Each CDR3 is given with its conserved first and last residue. Fields, in order: J gene, D gene, clone size, V gene, CDR3 DNA, CDR3 protein. A D gene is named only where the DNA matches it firmly. Clone size appears in some rows only: once, few, many, or a class for an expanded clone.

>TRBJ2-5|TRBD1|-|TRBV11-2
TGTGCCAGCAGCTACGACAGGGGGCAACTGGAGACCCAGTACTTC
CASSYDRGQLETQYF
>TRBJ1-2|-|once|TRBV3-1
TGTGCCAGCTACGCCCCCGGGACGGCAGATTATGGCTACACCTTC
CASYAPGTADYGYTF
>TRBJ2-7|-|few|TRBV12-3/TRBV12-4
TGTGCCAGCAGCGTAAACAGGGTCCTATCCTACGAGCAGTACTTC
CASSVNRVLSYEQYF
>TRBJ2-7|-|once|TRBV21-1
TGTGCCAGCAGCAAACCGATACGACTAGCGGGGGCCCCGGAGGGTGCCTACGAGCAGTACTTC
CASSKPIRLAGAPEGAYEQYF
>TRBJ1-6|-|-|TRBV6-1
TGTGCCAGCAGTGATACCCACTTT
CASSDTHF
>TRBJ1-5|-|-|TRBV12-3/TRBV12-4
TGTGCCAGCAGCGCCGGGGGGGAGAGGCAGCCCCAGCATTTT
CASSAGGERQPQHF
>TRBJ2-7|-|-|TRBV7-9
TGTGCCAGCAGCTTATGGTCGCGGCAGGCAGATGGGGAGCAGTACTTC
CASSLWSRQADGEQYF
>TRBJ1-5|-|-|TRBV4-2
TGTGCCAGCAGCCAAGCTACAGGTTATAGCAATCAGCCCCAGCATTTT
CASSQATGYSNQPQHF
>TRBJ2-5|TRBD1|many|TRBV11-1
TGTGCCAGCAGCGTGGGACAGCAAGAGACCCAGTACTTC
CASSVGQQETQYF
>TRBJ1-1|TRBD1|-|TRBV5-1
TGCGCCAGCAGCCCGTGGGACAGCGTGAACACTGAAGCTTTCTTT
CASSPWDSVNTEAFF
>TRBJ2-6|-|-|TRBV29-1
TGCAGCGTTTCTTACTCTGGGGCCAACGTCCTGACTTTC
CSVSYSGANVLTF
>TRBJ2-1|TRBD2|-|TRBV27
TGTGCCAGCAGTTTTCGGACTAGTCCCAATGAGCAGTTCTTC
CASSFRTSPNEQFF
>TRBJ1-2|-|-|TRBV6-2/TRBV6-3
TGTGCCAGCAGTTACATCGGGGCAGGGTATGGCTACACCTTC
CASSYIGAGYGYTF
>TRBJ2-7|-|once|TRBV7-9
TGTGCCAGCAGCCCAACGGCCTCCTACAAGCAGTACTTC
CASSPTASYKQYF
>TRBJ2-3|-|-|TRBV10-3
TGTGCCATCCCCGGCCTCGTTCCAGATACGCAGTATTTT
CAIPGLVPDTQYF
>TRBJ2-3|-|-|TRBV7-9
TGTGCCAGCAGCTTAATTTTAAGCGCCGACAGGGATACGCAGTATTTT
CASSLILSADRDTQYF
>TRBJ2-7|TRBD1|few|TRBV7-6
TGTGCCAGCAGCTCGGGACAGGCTAACGAGCAGTACTTC
CASSSGQANEQYF
>TRBJ2-2|TRBD2|-|TRBV5-1
TGCGCCAGCAGCTTGGTGGCTAGCGGGAACACCGGGGAGCTGTTTTTT
CASSLVASGNTGELFF
>TRBJ2-1|TRBD1|-|TRBV20-1
TGCAGTGCTAGAGATAACGTCAGGGGGAATGAGCAGTTCTTC
CSARDNVRGNEQFF
>TRBJ2-7|-|-|TRBV2
TGTGCCAGCACCGAGGGGAGCTCCTACGAGCAGTACTTC
CASTEGSSYEQYF
>TRBJ2-7|-|-|TRBV20-1
TGCAGTGCTAGTGTCCCCTACGAGCAGTACTTC
CSASVPYEQYF
>TRBJ2-7|TRBD2|-|TRBV20-1
TGCAGTGCTAGAGATGGTATTAGCGGGAGCTCCTACGAGCAGTACTTC
CSARDGISGSSYEQYF
>TRBJ1-2|-|-|TRBV29-1
TGCAGCGTTGTGGGAGGCAGGGGTGACTATGGCTACACCTTC
CSVVGGRGDYGYTF
>TRBJ2-4|-|-|TRBV18
TGTGCCAGCTCACCTGAGCCACAACTAGCCAAAAACATTCAGTACTTC
CASSPEPQLAKNIQYF
>TRBJ2-7|-|-|TRBV4-1
TGCGCCAGCAGCGCGGGCCTACGAGGCGAGCAGTACTTC
CASSAGLRGEQYF
>TRBJ2-7|-|once|TRBV30
TGTGCCTGGAGTAGGTCTGTCTACGAGCAGTACTTC
CAWSRSVYEQYF
>TRBJ2-3|-|-|TRBV6-1
TGTGCCAGCAGTGTGCGGGCACCCGGCACAGATACGCAGTATTTT
CASSVRAPGTDTQYF
>TRBJ2-5|TRBD2|-|TRBV12-3/TRBV12-4
TGTGCCAGCAGTCTCCGGACTAGCGGGGACGGGGAGACCCAGTACTTC
CASSLRTSGDGETQYF
>TRBJ2-6|-|-|TRBV5-6
TGTGCCAGCAGCTTGCCACCAGGGACTGTTTCTGGGGCCAACGTCCTGACTTTC
CASSLPPGTVSGANVLTF
>TRBJ1-4|-|-|TRBV7-9
TGTGCCAGCAGCCCCGGCGGGGGGCGGATTGAAAAACTGTTTTTT
CASSPGGGRIEKLFF
>TRBJ2-4|-|few|TRBV5-1
TGCGCCAGCAGCTTCCGACCTGTAGCCAAAAACATTCAGTACTTC
CASSFRPVAKNIQYF
>TRBJ2-1|TRBD2|-|TRBV6-5
TGTGCCAGCAATAAAGCGGGAGGTTTTAAGGATGAGCAGTTCTTC
CASNKAGGFKDEQFF
>TRBJ1-6|-|-|TRBV4-2
TGTGCCAGCAGCCAAGATACAGGGATTTCACCCCTCCACTTT
CASSQDTGISPLHF
>TRBJ2-5|TRBD1|-|TRBV12-3/TRBV12-4
TGTGCCAGCAGTTTAATCCAGGGGGTTGGGGAGACCCAGTACTTC
CASSLIQGVGETQYF
>TRBJ1-2|-|-|TRBV14
TGTGCCAGCAGCCAAGATGGGTCGGGGGCGAGAGGCTACACCTTC
CASSQDGSGARGYTF
>TRBJ1-2|-|once|TRBV6-6
TGTGCCAGCAGTAACCGGGACACCCCGGGGAGCTACACCTTC
CASSNRDTPGSYTF
>TRBJ1-6|-|few|TRBV7-2
TGTGCCAGCAGCTTGCTGCGGACAGATAATTCACCCCTCCACTTT
CASSLLRTDNSPLHF
>TRBJ1-1|-|-|TRBV21-1
TGTGCCAACCTAGGGGGGCACACTGAAGCTTTCTTT
CANLGGHTEAFF
>TRBJ2-6|-|few|TRBV3-1
TGTGCCAGCAGCCGTCGCCCCCCGGGGGCTCAATCCTCTGGGGCCAACGTCCTGACTTTC
CASSRRPPGAQSSGANVLTF
>TRBJ2-2|TRBD1|-|TRBV20-1
TGCAGTGCTAGCCCAGGGGGCTCCGTTGGGATCGGGGAGCTGTTTTTT
CSASPGGSVGIGELFF
>TRBJ1-5|-|-|TRBV7-2
TGTGCCAGCAGCTTAAGGGGGGAACAGCAGCCCCAGCATTTT
CASSLRGEQQPQHF
>TRBJ2-3|TRBD1|-|TRBV29-1
TGCAGCGTTGTCGGGGACAGGGTAAGGGGCACAGATACGCAGTATTTT
CSVVGDRVRGTDTQYF
>TRBJ2-7|-|-|TRBV10-3
TGTGCCATCGGGTCGGGAGCCTACGAGCAGTACTTC
CAIGSGAYEQYF